Listed below are T cell receptor beta chains from one sample, sequenced in a study of blood T cell repertoires in COVID-19. Profiled with immunoSEQ multiplex PCR; TCRdb holds only in-frame clones, not every one. The repertoire holds 450,000 to 500,000 clones, with 70% to 90% as singletons. Sequencing was performed on peripheral blood. These receptors originate from a human donor in a cohort sampled during active COVID-19. Both conserved end residues are part of each CDR3. The order of the fields is CDR3 protein, CDR3 DNA, V gene, J gene, D gene, clone size. The D gene is left open where the match is weak. Rows give clone size only sometimes, using once, few, many, or a class for an expanded clone.

CDR3 protein: CASSARQGAVGELFF; CDR3 DNA: TGTGCCAGCAGTGCCCGGCAGGGGGCGGTCGGGGAGCTGTTTTTT; V gene: TRBV6-2/TRBV6-3; J gene: TRBJ2-2; D gene: TRBD1; clone size: .
CDR3 protein: CASSLTSGTRDEQYF; CDR3 DNA: TGTGCCAGCAGTTTGACTAGCGGGACCCGAGACGAGCAGTACTTC; V gene: TRBV5-6; J gene: TRBJ2-7; D gene: TRBD2; clone size: few
CDR3 protein: CASSRGLAGANTGELFF; CDR3 DNA: TGCGCCAGCAGCAGGGGACTAGCGGGAGCGAACACCGGGGAGCTGTTTTTT; V gene: TRBV5-1; J gene: TRBJ2-2; D gene: TRBD2; clone size: .
CDR3 protein: CASSFYRVEPQHF; CDR3 DNA: TGTGCCAGCAGTTTTTATCGCGTAGAACCCCAGCATTTT; V gene: TRBV28; J gene: TRBJ1-5; D gene: .; clone size: .
CDR3 protein: CASSQLHRASTYRGRNYNEQFF; CDR3 DNA: TGTGCCAGCAGCCAACTCCACAGGGCATCAACCTACAGGGGGCGAAACTACAATGAGCAGTTCTTC; V gene: TRBV3-1/TRBV3-2; J gene: TRBJ2-1; D gene: TRBD1; clone size: .
CDR3 protein: CASSLDGGSYNEQFF; CDR3 DNA: TGTGCCAGCAGCTTAGACGGGGGCTCCTACAATGAGCAGTTCTTC; V gene: TRBV9; J gene: TRBJ2-1; D gene: .; clone size: .
CDR3 protein: CSAPYGNTQYF; CDR3 DNA: TGCAGTGCTCCATACGGGAATACGCAGTATTTT; V gene: TRBV20-1; J gene: TRBJ2-3; D gene: .; clone size: .
CDR3 protein: CASSLAGGSGELFF; CDR3 DNA: TGTGCCAGCAGTTTAGCGGGAGGATCCGGGGAGCTGTTTTTT; V gene: TRBV28; J gene: TRBJ2-2; D gene: TRBD2; clone size: many
CDR3 protein: CATSDPGLASSTDTQYF; CDR3 DNA: TGTGCCACCAGTGATCCGGGACTAGCGAGTAGCACAGATACGCAGTATTTT; V gene: TRBV24-1; J gene: TRBJ2-3; D gene: TRBD2; clone size: .
CDR3 protein: CASSLSGQGNTEAFF; CDR3 DNA: TGTGCCAGCAGCTTGTCGGGACAGGGGAACACTGAAGCTTTCTTT; V gene: TRBV5-6; J gene: TRBJ1-1; D gene: TRBD1; clone size: once
CDR3 protein: CASSQRFLAGVETQYF; CDR3 DNA: TGTGCCAGCAGCCAAAGATTCCTAGCGGGAGTTGAGACCCAGTACTTC; V gene: TRBV5-6; J gene: TRBJ2-5; D gene: TRBD2; clone size: .
CDR3 protein: CASSLTGFNTGELFF; CDR3 DNA: TGTGCCAGTAGCCTGACAGGGTTTAACACCGGGGAGCTGTTTTTT; V gene: TRBV19; J gene: TRBJ2-2; D gene: TRBD1; clone size: .
CDR3 protein: CATRGVGNYGYTF; CDR3 DNA: TGTGCCACCCGGGGGGTGGGCAACTATGGCTACACCTTC; V gene: TRBV28; J gene: TRBJ1-2; D gene: .; clone size: .
CDR3 protein: CSAARDEQYF; CDR3 DNA: TGCAGTGCTGCCAGGGACGAGCAGTACTTC; V gene: TRBV20-1; J gene: TRBJ2-7; D gene: .; clone size: .
CDR3 protein: CASSPRATNEKLFF; CDR3 DNA: TGCGCCAGCAGCCCCAGGGCAACTAATGAAAAACTGTTTTTT; V gene: TRBV5-1; J gene: TRBJ1-4; D gene: .; clone size: .
CDR3 protein: CASTTGTGNTIYF; CDR3 DNA: TGTGCCAGCACCACAGGGACTGGAAACACCATATATTTT; V gene: TRBV9; J gene: TRBJ1-3; D gene: .; clone size: .
CDR3 protein: CASRTSGGAYHEQYF; CDR3 DNA: TGTGCCAGCAGGACTAGCGGGGGCGCTTATCACGAGCAGTACTTC; V gene: TRBV28; J gene: TRBJ2-7; D gene: TRBD2; clone size: .
CDR3 protein: CASTEEVTGELFF; CDR3 DNA: TGTGCCAGCACCGAGGAAGTCACCGGGGAGCTGTTTTTT; V gene: TRBV12-3/TRBV12-4; J gene: TRBJ2-2; D gene: .; clone size: once
CDR3 protein: CATSDFGGEQYF; CDR3 DNA: TGTGCCACCAGTGATTTCGGCGGCGAGCAGTACTTC; V gene: TRBV24-1; J gene: TRBJ2-7; D gene: .; clone size: .
CDR3 protein: CASSQELQVTGNTIYF; CDR3 DNA: TGTGCCAGCAGCCAGGAATTACAGGTTACTGGAAACACCATATATTTT; V gene: TRBV21-1; J gene: TRBJ1-3; D gene: .; clone size: .
CDR3 protein: CASRTYLAKGAGGYTF; CDR3 DNA: TGTGCCAGCAGGACCTACCTTGCGAAGGGGGCGGGCGGCTACACCTTC; V gene: TRBV6-6; J gene: TRBJ1-2; D gene: TRBD1; clone size: .
CDR3 protein: CASTQGLATNEKLFF; CDR3 DNA: TGTGCCAGCACCCAGGGGCTAGCAACTAATGAAAAACTGTTTTTT; V gene: TRBV6-5; J gene: TRBJ1-4; D gene: .; clone size: .
CDR3 protein: CASSTGGIRQGVDGYTF; CDR3 DNA: TGCGCCAGCAGCACTGGCGGGATTCGACAGGGGGTAGATGGCTACACCTTC; V gene: TRBV5-1; J gene: TRBJ1-2; D gene: TRBD1; clone size: .
CDR3 protein: CASSPLRDTVSYEQYF; CDR3 DNA: TGTGCCAGCAGCCCTCTCCGGGACACCGTATCCTACGAGCAGTACTTC; V gene: TRBV14; J gene: TRBJ2-7; D gene: .; clone size: .
CDR3 protein: CASSLQGFGKNIQYF; CDR3 DNA: TGTGCCAGCAGCTTACAGGGTTTCGGCAAAAACATTCAGTACTTC; V gene: TRBV7-2; J gene: TRBJ2-4; D gene: .; clone size: .
CDR3 protein: CAISNRDSRFHEQYF; CDR3 DNA: TGTGCCATCAGCAACCGGGACTCCCGGTTCCACGAGCAGTACTTC; V gene: TRBV19; J gene: TRBJ2-7; D gene: .; clone size: once
CDR3 protein: CATSDSFNEQFF; CDR3 DNA: TGTGCCACCAGTGATTCGTTCAATGAGCAGTTCTTC; V gene: TRBV24-1; J gene: TRBJ2-1; D gene: .; clone size: .
CDR3 protein: CASSLEGTPGTQYF; CDR3 DNA: TGCGCCAGCAGTCTGGAGGGGACCCCAGGGACCCAGTACTTC; V gene: TRBV5-1; J gene: TRBJ2-5; D gene: .; clone size: .
CDR3 protein: CASSSGDHVWPNTIYF; CDR3 DNA: TGTGCCAGTAGTAGCGGAGATCACGTCTGGCCCAACACCATATATTTT; V gene: TRBV19; J gene: TRBJ1-3; D gene: .; clone size: .
CDR3 protein: CAISDTTGANYGYTF; CDR3 DNA: TGTGCCATCAGCGATACGACAGGGGCTAACTATGGCTACACCTTC; V gene: TRBV10-3; J gene: TRBJ1-2; D gene: TRBD1; clone size: .
CDR3 protein: CATSSQVDTQYF; CDR3 DNA: TGTGCCACCAGTTCCCAGGTGGATACGCAGTATTTT; V gene: TRBV24-1; J gene: TRBJ2-3; D gene: .; clone size: .
CDR3 protein: CASRFAGGPGNEQFF; CDR3 DNA: TGTGCCAGTAGATTTGCGGGAGGGCCGGGTAATGAGCAGTTCTTC; V gene: TRBV19; J gene: TRBJ2-1; D gene: TRBD2; clone size: .
CDR3 protein: CASSEQGINQPQHF; CDR3 DNA: TGTGCCAGCAGTGAACAGGGCATCAATCAGCCCCAGCATTTT; V gene: TRBV6-1; J gene: TRBJ1-5; D gene: .; clone size: .
CDR3 protein: CASSLGGSSGEKLFF; CDR3 DNA: TGTGCCAGCAGCTTAGGAGGCAGCTCGGGTGAAAAACTGTTTTTT; V gene: TRBV7-2; J gene: TRBJ1-4; D gene: .; clone size: .
CDR3 protein: CASSFSTPGQGPEQYF; CDR3 DNA: TGTGCCAGCAGCTTCAGTACCCCGGGACAGGGACCCGAGCAGTACTTC; V gene: TRBV6-2/TRBV6-3; J gene: TRBJ2-7; D gene: TRBD1; clone size: once
CDR3 protein: CAIRGTGSYEQYF; CDR3 DNA: TGTGCCATCAGGGGGACAGGCTCCTACGAGCAGTACTTC; V gene: TRBV10-3; J gene: TRBJ2-7; D gene: TRBD1; clone size: .
CDR3 protein: CASSWSLAGGTGELFF; CDR3 DNA: TGTGCCAGCAGCTGGTCCCTAGCGGGAGGAACCGGGGAGCTGTTTTTT; V gene: TRBV11-2; J gene: TRBJ2-2; D gene: TRBD2; clone size: .
CDR3 protein: CASSERAPLHF; CDR3 DNA: TGTGCCAGCAGTGAGAGAGCACCCCTCCACTTT; V gene: TRBV2; J gene: TRBJ1-6; D gene: .; clone size: .
CDR3 protein: CASSLNPQGSLYEQYF; CDR3 DNA: TGCGCCAGCAGCCTCAACCCGCAGGGGTCCCTCTACGAGCAGTACTTC; V gene: TRBV4-1; J gene: TRBJ2-7; D gene: .; clone size: .
CDR3 protein: CASSLDPGGPAAGELFF; CDR3 DNA: TGTGCCAGCAGCTTGGATCCGGGAGGGCCGGCGGCCGGGGAGCTGTTTTTT; V gene: TRBV5-4; J gene: TRBJ2-2; D gene: TRBD2; clone size: .
CDR3 protein: CASGLGYSGRAVDEQFF; CDR3 DNA: TGTGCTAGTGGTTTGGGTTATAGTGGGAGGGCCGTCGATGAGCAGTTCTTC; V gene: TRBV12-5; J gene: TRBJ2-1; D gene: TRBD2; clone size: .
CDR3 protein: CASTLGPGEVGTQYF; CDR3 DNA: TGTGCCAGCACCCTAGGGCCGGGGGAGGTCGGGACCCAGTACTTC; V gene: TRBV7-2; J gene: TRBJ2-5; D gene: .; clone size: .
CDR3 protein: CASSLQRQGITDTQYF; CDR3 DNA: TGCGCCAGCAGCCTTCAAAGGCAGGGTATCACAGATACGCAGTATTTT; V gene: TRBV4-1; J gene: TRBJ2-3; D gene: .; clone size: .